The clone carrying this TCR beta chain was seen many times. Its antigen is not identified. Germline CDR1 and CDR2: SGHVS and FNYEAQ. The CDR3 runs 19 residues. V dropped 6 bases and J dropped 7; count of bases not matched to a gene: 17. MiXCR, run by TCRdb on the 5' RACE reads, gives a single entry per CDR3 protein. The sample has hundreds of thousands of distinct CDR3 sequences, approximately 12% seen once; the top ten hold more than 13%. These data come from a study of T cells after yellow fever vaccination. Study results and caveats: Bulk-population clonotypes that are abundant could appear as contaminants in FACS-sorted repertoires.

Specimen: PBMCs, collected on the day of the yellow fever booster vaccination. This rearrangement joins TRBV7-6 to TRBJ2-2; TRBD2 aligns across 13 bases. This clonotype was sampled from a man aged 25 to 40 who received the YFV17D yellow fever vaccine. In nucleotides, the CDR3 is TGTGCCAGCAGTGTCGTACCCGGGACTAGCGGGACAGTAATCGGGGAGCTGTTTTTT. As protein: CASSVVPGTSGTVIGELFF.